The 21 T cell receptor beta chains given below trace back to one sample, sequenced in a study of blood T cell repertoires in COVID-19. Assay: immunoSEQ multiplex PCR; the TCRdb copy retains only in-frame clones and omits some. The sample includes about 480,000 clones, roughly nine tenths of them seen just once. Sequencing input: PBMCs or T cells enriched from blood (not recorded which). These receptor sequences come from a woman aged 55-70 years who had recovered from COVID-19.

This chain uses TRBV3-1 (or the pseudogene TRBV3-2) with TRBJ2-3; 14 bases map to TRBD2. Per germline, CDR1 LGHDT and CDR2 YNNKEL (reference sequence). The CDR3 spans 16 residues. The V gene end was trimmed by 5 bases and the J gene end by 4 bases; junction bases not matched to a gene: 5. Here the CDR3 DNA reads TGTGCCAGCAGCAGAGGGACTAGCGGGGGTCCAGATACGCAGTATTTT. Residues: CASSRGTSGGPDTQYF.

This chain links TRBV11-2 with TRBJ1-2; weak D call: TRBD1 (6 bases). CDR3 length: 13 residues. CDR1 is SGHAT, CDR2 FQNNGV, per germline. V was pared by 1 base and J by 7 bases, with 10 bases between. The CDR3 loop is CASSLGGGPGYTF. CDR3 bases: TGTGCCAGCAGCTTAGGGGGGGGCCCTGGCTACACCTTC.

The chain couples TRBV11-2 to TRBJ2-2; 12 bases match TRBD2. CDR1 SGHAT and CDR2 FQNNGV come from the germline V gene. The CDR3 runs to 17 residues. Losses at the gene ends were 5 bases for V and 1 base for J; bases not matched to a gene: 5. The chain's CDR3 is CASSAPGLAGNTGELFF. CDR3 coding DNA: TGTGCCAGCAGCGCACCGGGACTAGCGGGGAACACCGGGGAGCTGTTTTTT.

The V gene is TRBV2, the J gene TRBJ2-7; tentative D call: TRBD1 (5 bases). The germline gives CDR1 SNHLY, CDR2 FYNNEI. This CDR3 is 16 amino acids long. The germline V and J ends were trimmed by 4 bases and 7 bases, with 23 bases remaining between them. The CDR3 loop is CASSVDSPARVGEQYF. CDR3 sequence (DNA): TGTGCCAGCAGTGTTGACAGCCCAGCACGAGTAGGAGAGCAGTACTTC.

This clone was counted once. The chain uses TRBV4-1 and TRBJ1-5, with D possibly matching TRBD1 (6 bases). Trimming cost V 4 bases and J 2 bases, with 15 bases left between them. Germline V gene lookup returns CDR1 MGHRA and CDR2 YSYEKL. This CDR3 comprises 16 residues. The CDR3 region has the DNA TGCGCCAGCAGCCCCGACCTGACAGGACGCAATCAGCCCCAGCATTTT. It translates to CASSPDLTGRNQPQHF.

Concerning this clone itself: Other DNA variants within this sample encode the same CDR3. This chain connects TRBV5-1 to TRBJ2-5; unclear D gene. Trimming removed 0 bases at V and 5 bases at J, with 5 bases between. The CDR3 has 12 residues. The germline V gene has CDR1 SGHRS and CDR2 YFSETQ. The CDR3 DNA sequence: TGCGCCAGCAGCTTGGACCGGGAGACCCAGTACTTC. As protein: CASSLDRETQYF.

The chain uses TRBV28 and TRBJ2-7; possibly TRBD1 for D (5 bases). Germline lookup yields CDR1 MDHEN and CDR2 SYDVKM. CDR3 size: 13 residues. V gave up 4 bases and J gave up 5 bases, with 12 bases separating them. The CDR3 loop is CASSYSTVNEQYF. DNA for the CDR3: TGTGCCAGCAGTTACTCGACAGTTAACGAGCAGTACTTC.

The chain links TRBV3-1 (or the pseudogene TRBV3-2) to TRBJ1-5, with D unclear. The germline gives CDR1 LGHDT, CDR2 YNNKEL (reference sequence). This CDR3 has 13 amino acids. Trimming took off 4 bases at V and 6 bases at J, with 10 bases between the two ends. As DNA, the CDR3 is TGTGCCAGCAGCCGTTTGGTCGGTCAGCCCCAGCATTTT. Translating gives CASSRLVGQPQHF.

The genes are TRBV18 and TRBJ2-1; 7 nucleotides match TRBD2. J lost 9 bases, V lost 5 bases, and 4 bases had no gene match. The germline V gene has CDR1 KGHSH and CDR2 LQKENI. The CDR3 has 12 amino acids. CDR3 loop: CASSGLGTEQFF. CDR3 sequence (DNA): TGTGCCAGCTCAGGACTAGGGACTGAGCAGTTCTTC.

The genes are TRBV29-1 and TRBJ2-7; 8 bases map to TRBD1. Germline lookup yields CDR1 SQVTM and CDR2 ANQGSEA. The CDR3 sequence is 14 residues long. The ends lost 4 bases at V and 2 bases at J; junction bases unmatched: 7. DNA for the CDR3: TGCAGCGTTGCCCGGGACAGGATGCCCTACGAGCAGTACTTC. Translating it yields CSVARDRMPYEQYF.

Only one count was recorded for this clone. The J gene is TRBJ2-7, the V gene TRBV21-1; TRBD2 is taken as the D call from the table, unchecked against the DNA. TRBV21-1 is labeled a pseudogene. The CDR3 is 17 amino acids. The CDR3 reads CASSKWVIKGRPYEQYV. In DNA, the CDR3 is TGTGCCAGCAGCAAATGGGTCATAAAGGGGAGGCCCTACGAGCAGTACGTC.

This sequence joins TRBV24-1 and TRBJ1-1; D is unresolved. The V end was cut by 6 bases, the J end by 8 bases, with 15 bases between. Germline V lookup: CDR1 KGHDR, CDR2 SFDVKD. This CDR3 region has 13 residues. The DNA of the CDR3 is TGTGCCACCAGTTTTAAGCCCCTACCAGAAGCTTTCTTT. Its translation: CATSFKPLPEAFF.

The chain is built from TRBV7-9 and TRBJ1-2; TRBD1 might be the D (6 bases). V was cut by 4 bases and J by 3 bases, with 18 bases left in between. This CDR3 is built from 16 residues. Germline lookup yields CDR1 SEHNR and CDR2 FQNEAQ (reference sequence). The CDR3 sequence: CASSSAPGEIDYGYTF. DNA for the CDR3: TGTGCCAGCAGCTCAGCCCCAGGGGAGATCGACTATGGCTACACCTTC.

The chain is built from TRBV10-3 and TRBJ1-6; 8 nucleotides agree with TRBD1. V dropped 7 bases and J dropped 9; count of bases not matched to a gene: 5. CDR1 and CDR2 from the germline V gene are ENHRY and SYGVKD. This CDR3 has 13 amino acids. Written as DNA, the CDR3 is TGTGCCATCAAAACAGGGGGGGGTTCACCCCTCCACTTT. Its protein is CAIKTGGGSPLHF.

The rearrangement joins TRBV2 to TRBJ1-4; D remains ambiguous. The CDR3 runs 13 residues. Trimming removed 7 bases at V and 5 bases at J, with 11 bases between. Germline V gene data show CDR1 as SNHLY and CDR2 as FYNNEI. The CDR3 sequence: CASKGGLNEKLFF. CDR3 nucleotide sequence: TGTGCCAGCAAGGGAGGGTTGAATGAAAAACTGTTTTTT. The full variable domain, in which reference TRBV2 and TRBJ1-4 provide the parts outside the CDR3, is EPEVTQTPSHQVTQMGQEVILRCVPISNHLYFYWYRQILGQKVEFLVSFYNNEISEKSEIFDDQFSVERPDGSNFTLKIRSTKLEDSAMYFCASKGGLNEKLFFGSGTQLSVL.

The genes are TRBV11-2 and TRBJ1-5, with 7 positions matching TRBD1. The germline V gene encodes CDR1 SGHAT and CDR2 FQNNGV. This CDR3 contains 14 residues. V lost 2 bases and J lost 10; bases outside the gene matches: 8. CDR3 sequence: CASSLSQGVGPQHF. DNA for the CDR3: TGTGCCAGCAGCTTATCGCAGGGGGTGGGACCCCAGCATTTT.

This rearrangement joins TRBV2 to TRBJ1-1, with D unresolved. The V end lost 3 bases, the J end lost 4 bases, and 6 bases lay between the germline ends. CDR3 size: 12 residues. Germline V CDR1 and CDR2: SNHLY, FYNNEI. The CDR3 DNA is TGTGCCAGCAGTGATCCCCTCACTGAAGCTTTCTTT. Translation: CASSDPLTEAFF. Variable domain in full (rest from reference TRBV2 and TRBJ1-1): EPEVTQTPSHQVTQMGQEVILRCVPISNHLYFYWYRQILGQKVEFLVSFYNNEISEKSEIFDDQFSVERPDGSNFTLKIRSTKLEDSAMYFCASSDPLTEAFFGQGTRLTVV.

The chain is built from TRBV19 and TRBJ2-7; 7 nucleotides match TRBD1. The CDR3 runs 14 residues. V trimming: 6 bases; J trimming: 2 bases; junction bases outside the gene matches: 7. Germline lookup yields CDR1 LNHDA and CDR2 SQIVND (reference sequence). CDR3 residues: CASSHRGYPYEQYF. The CDR3 region has the DNA TGTGCCAGTAGCCACAGGGGATACCCCTACGAGCAGTACTTC.

The CDR3 sequence is CASSFRENTEAFF. In nucleotides, the CDR3 is TGTGCCAGCAGTTTCAGGGAAAACACTGAAGCTTTCTTT. This chain connects TRBV12-3 or TRBV12-4 to TRBJ1-1; D might be TRBD1 (5 bases). This CDR3 spans 13 amino acids. V gave up 3 bases and J gave up 2 bases, with 7 bases separating them.

This chain joins TRBV11-2 and TRBJ1-6, with 7 bases fitting TRBD1. The CDR3 runs 17 residues. V lost 1 base, J lost 10 bases, and 13 bases stayed unmatched. CDR1 is SGHAT, CDR2 FQNNGV, per germline. The CDR3 reads CASSLVGGQAGGSPLHF. The CDR3 DNA follows: TGTGCCAGCAGCTTAGTTGGCGGGCAAGCAGGGGGGTCACCCCTCCACTTT.

The J gene is TRBJ1-2, the V gene TRBV7-2, with TRBD1 as a possible D gene (5 bases). CDR1 is SGHTA, CDR2 FQGNSA, per germline. The CDR3 sequence is 14 residues long. V lost 5 bases to trimming and J lost 8 bases, with 18 bases between them. The CDR3, as DNA: TGTGCCAGCAGCACTTCCGGTCCCGGGGGGGGCTACACCTTC. It is translated as CASSTSGPGGGYTF.